This TCR beta chain originates from a study of T cells expressing NK-cell markers. In the study overall: HCMV serostatus: seven of eight sequenced donors positive, one negative. Overall study results and limits: There were a handful of donors in whom these clonotypes also led the CD3+CD56-NKG2C+ fraction. As a fraction of CD8+ T cells, dominant NKG2C+ clonotypes reached about 1.0-8% in over 5 donors.

No DNA is given; TCRdb re-called the 5' RACE reads and lists each CDR3 protein once. Its table lists around 100,000 distinct CDR3 sequences. This CDR3 has 15 amino acids. Germline V CDR1 and CDR2: MGHDK, SYGVNS. In regard to this clonotype: Its antigen is undetermined.

The sequence was collected from a woman aged 18-69 years in good health. Source material: blood T cells: a sorted CD56 or NKG2C T cell subset, CD4+ or CD8+ T cells, or bulk PBMC T cells (not recorded which). This chain links TRBV25-1 with TRBJ1-1. CDR3 in amino acids: CASSEYQVGYTEAFF. Variable domain in full (rest from reference TRBV25-1 and TRBJ1-1): EADIYQTPRYLVIGTGKKITLECSQTMGHDKMYWYQQDPGMELHLIHYSYGVNSTEKGDLSSESTVSRIRTEHFPLTLESARPSHTSQYLCASSEYQVGYTEAFFGQGTRLTVV.